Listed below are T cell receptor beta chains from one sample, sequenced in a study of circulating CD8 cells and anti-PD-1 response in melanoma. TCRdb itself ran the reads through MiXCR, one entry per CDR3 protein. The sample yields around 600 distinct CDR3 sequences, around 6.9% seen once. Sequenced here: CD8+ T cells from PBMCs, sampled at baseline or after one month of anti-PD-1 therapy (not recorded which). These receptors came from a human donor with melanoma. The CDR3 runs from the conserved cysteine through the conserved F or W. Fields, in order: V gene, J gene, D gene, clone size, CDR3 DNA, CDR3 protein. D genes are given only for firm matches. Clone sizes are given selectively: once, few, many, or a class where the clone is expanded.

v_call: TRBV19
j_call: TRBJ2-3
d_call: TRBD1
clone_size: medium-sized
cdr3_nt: TGTGCCAGTAGTATGGACAGGGCTAGCACAGATACGCAGTATTTT
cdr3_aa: CASSMDRASTDTQYF

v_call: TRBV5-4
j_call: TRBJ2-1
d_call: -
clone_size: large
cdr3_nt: TGTGCCAGCAGCGTCTCTCCCTCGACCTACAATGAGCAGTTCTTC
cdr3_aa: CASSVSPSTYNEQFF

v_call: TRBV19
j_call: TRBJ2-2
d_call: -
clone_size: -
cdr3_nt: TGTGCCAGTAGTATAGGGGGCACCGGGGAGCTGTTTTTT
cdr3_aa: CASSIGGTGELFF

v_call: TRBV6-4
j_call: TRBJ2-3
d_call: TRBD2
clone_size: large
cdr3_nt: TGTGCCAGCAGTGAAATAGCGGGGGGCACAGATACGCAGTATTTT
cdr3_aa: CASSEIAGGTDTQYF

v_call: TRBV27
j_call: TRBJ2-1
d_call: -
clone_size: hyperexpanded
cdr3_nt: TGTGCCAGCAGTTCCACAGACAATGAGCAGTTCTTC
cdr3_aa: CASSSTDNEQFF

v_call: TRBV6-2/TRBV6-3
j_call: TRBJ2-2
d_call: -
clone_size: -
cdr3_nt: TGTGCCATCACCCCCCGGACTGAGACCGGGGAGCTGTTTTTT
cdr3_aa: CAITPRTETGELFF

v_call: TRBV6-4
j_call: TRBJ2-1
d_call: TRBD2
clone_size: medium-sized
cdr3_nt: TGTGCCAGCAGTGACTCTAGCGGGGGGGCCAATGAGCAGTTCTTC
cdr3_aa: CASSDSSGGANEQFF

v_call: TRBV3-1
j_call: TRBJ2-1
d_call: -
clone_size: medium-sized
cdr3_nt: TGTGCCAGCAACCGGGGGGCTTACAATGAGCAGTTCTTC
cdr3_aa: CASNRGAYNEQFF

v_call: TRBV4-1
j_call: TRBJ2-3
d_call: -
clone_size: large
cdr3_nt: TGCGCCAGCAGCCAAGGTGGGGACACAGATACGCAGTATTTT
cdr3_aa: CASSQGGDTDTQYF

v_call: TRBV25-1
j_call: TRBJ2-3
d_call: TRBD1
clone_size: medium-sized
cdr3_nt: TGTGCCAGCAGTCCCCAAACAGGGGCCGGGGATACGCAGTATTTT
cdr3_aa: CASSPQTGAGDTQYF

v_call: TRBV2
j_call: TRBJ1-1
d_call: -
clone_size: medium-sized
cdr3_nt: TGTGCCAGCAGTGTCCTGGGGGCCCTACAAGCTTTCTTT
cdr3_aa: CASSVLGALQAFF

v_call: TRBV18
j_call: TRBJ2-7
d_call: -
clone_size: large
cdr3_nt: TGTGCCAGCTCACCACTTCCCAGGGCGGGGTACGAGCAGTACTTC
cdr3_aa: CASSPLPRAGYEQYF

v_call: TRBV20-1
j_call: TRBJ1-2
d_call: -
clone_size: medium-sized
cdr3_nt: TGCAGTGCTAGGGTACGAGAGAGCGGCTACACCTTC
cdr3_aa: CSARVRESGYTF

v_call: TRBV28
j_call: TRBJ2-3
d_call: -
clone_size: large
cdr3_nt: TGTGCCAGCAGTTTAGTACCCCCGGGGAGGAGCGGCACAGATACGCAGTATTTT
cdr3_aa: CASSLVPPGRSGTDTQYF

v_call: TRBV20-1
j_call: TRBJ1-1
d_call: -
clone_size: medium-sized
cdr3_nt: TGCAGTGCGAGACTCAGGGATACTGAAGCTTTCTTT
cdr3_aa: CSARLRDTEAFF

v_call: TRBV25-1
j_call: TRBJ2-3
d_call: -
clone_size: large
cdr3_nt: TGTGCCAGCAATCGACAGGACCTAACCACAGATACGCAGTATTTT
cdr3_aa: CASNRQDLTTDTQYF

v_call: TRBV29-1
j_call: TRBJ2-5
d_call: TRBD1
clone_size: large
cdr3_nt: TGCAGCGTTGAAGATCTGGGAGACAGGGGTTCGGAGACCCAGTACTTC
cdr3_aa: CSVEDLGDRGSETQYF

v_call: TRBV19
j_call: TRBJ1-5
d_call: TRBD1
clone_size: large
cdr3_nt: TGTGCCAGTAGTATGGGGACAGAAGTTGGTTACCAGCATTTT
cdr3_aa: CASSMGTEVGYQHF

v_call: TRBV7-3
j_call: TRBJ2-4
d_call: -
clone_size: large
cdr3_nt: TGTGCCAGCAGCCCTTGGCCCACGGGGCAGAAAAACATTCAGTACTTC
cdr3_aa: CASSPWPTGQKNIQYF

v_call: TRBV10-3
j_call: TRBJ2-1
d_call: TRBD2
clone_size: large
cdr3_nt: TGTGCCATCAGTACTAGCGGGAGTTACAATGAGCAGTTCTTC
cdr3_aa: CAISTSGSYNEQFF

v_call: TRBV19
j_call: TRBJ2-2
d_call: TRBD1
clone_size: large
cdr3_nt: TGTGCCAGTAGTGACCAGGGGGCCGGGGAGCTGTTTTTT
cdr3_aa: CASSDQGAGELFF

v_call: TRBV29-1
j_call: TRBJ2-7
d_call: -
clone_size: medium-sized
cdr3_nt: TGCAGCGTTCAGCTGGGGGAATGGTACGAGCAGTACTTC
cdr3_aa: CSVQLGEWYEQYF

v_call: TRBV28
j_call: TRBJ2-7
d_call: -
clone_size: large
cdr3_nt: TGTGCCAGCAGTTCTCGACGTTACGAGCAGTACTTC
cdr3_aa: CASSSRRYEQYF

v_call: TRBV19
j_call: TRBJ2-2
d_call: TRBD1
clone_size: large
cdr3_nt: TGTGCCACCATACCCGGGACAGGGACGACCGGGGAGCTGTTTTTT
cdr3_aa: CATIPGTGTTGELFF

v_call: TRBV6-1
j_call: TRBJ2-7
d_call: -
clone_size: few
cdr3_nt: TGTGCCAGCACCCGCCCGGAAGGGGATTCCTACGAGCAGTACTTC
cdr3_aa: CASTRPEGDSYEQYF

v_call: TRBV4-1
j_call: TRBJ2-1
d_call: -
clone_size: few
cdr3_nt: TGCGCCAGCAGCCCGCTACCGGGGCTCTACAATGAGCAGTTCTTC
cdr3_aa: CASSPLPGLYNEQFF

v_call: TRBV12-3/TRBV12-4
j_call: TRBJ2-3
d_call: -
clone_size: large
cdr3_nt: TGTGCCAGCAGTTTAGGTAGGGTAGCACGTAAAGATACGCAGTATTTT
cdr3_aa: CASSLGRVARKDTQYF

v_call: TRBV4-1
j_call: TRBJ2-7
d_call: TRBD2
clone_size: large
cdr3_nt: TGCGCCAGCAGCCCCCCAGGGACTAGCTACGAGCAGTACTTC
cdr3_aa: CASSPPGTSYEQYF

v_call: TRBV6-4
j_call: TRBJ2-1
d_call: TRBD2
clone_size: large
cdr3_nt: TGTGCCAGCAGTGACTCGAGCGGGGGGGCTTACAATGAGCAGTTCTTC
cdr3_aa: CASSDSSGGAYNEQFF

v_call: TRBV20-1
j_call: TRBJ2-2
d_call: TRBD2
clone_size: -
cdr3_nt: TGCAGTGCTAGACTAGCGGGGGACACCGGGGAGCTGTTTTTT
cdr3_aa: CSARLAGDTGELFF

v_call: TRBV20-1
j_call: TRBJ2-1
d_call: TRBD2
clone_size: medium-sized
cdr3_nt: TGCAGTGCTAGAATCATGGGGGGGGACTACAATGAGCAGTTCTTC
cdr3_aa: CSARIMGGDYNEQFF

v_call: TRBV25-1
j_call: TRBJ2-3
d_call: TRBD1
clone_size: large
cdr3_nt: TGTGCCAGCAGCCAGGGGGTTGGCACAGATACGCAGTATTTT
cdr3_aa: CASSQGVGTDTQYF

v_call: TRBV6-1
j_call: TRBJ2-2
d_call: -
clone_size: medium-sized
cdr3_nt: TGTGCCAGCAGTGAGGGGACCGAGACCGGGGAGCTGTTTTTT
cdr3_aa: CASSEGTETGELFF

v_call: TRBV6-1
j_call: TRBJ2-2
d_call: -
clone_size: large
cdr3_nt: TGTGCCAGCAGTGAAAAAGGGATGGACACCGGGGAGCTGTTTTTT
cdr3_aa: CASSEKGMDTGELFF

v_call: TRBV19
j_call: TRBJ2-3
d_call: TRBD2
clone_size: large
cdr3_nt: TGTGCCAGTAGTATCATAGCGGGGGGGCCGTCAGATACGCAGTATTTT
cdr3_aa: CASSIIAGGPSDTQYF

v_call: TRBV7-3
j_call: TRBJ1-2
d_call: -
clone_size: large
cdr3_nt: TGTGCCAGCAGCTTGACAGCCCCTAACTATGGCTACACCTTC
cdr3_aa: CASSLTAPNYGYTF

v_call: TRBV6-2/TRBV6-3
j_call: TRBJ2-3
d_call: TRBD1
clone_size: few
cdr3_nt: TGTGCCAGCAGTTCGACAGGGGACAATACAGATACGCAGTATTTT
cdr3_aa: CASSSTGDNTDTQYF

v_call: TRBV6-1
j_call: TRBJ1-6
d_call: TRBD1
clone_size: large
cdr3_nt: TGTGCCAGCAGTGATGGGACAGAGAATTCACCCCTCCACTTT
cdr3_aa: CASSDGTENSPLHF

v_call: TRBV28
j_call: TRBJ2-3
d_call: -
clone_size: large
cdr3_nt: TGTGCCAGCAGTTTTCAGCTTTATTCGGCAGGGCTACCAGATACGCAGTATTTT
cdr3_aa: CASSFQLYSAGLPDTQYF

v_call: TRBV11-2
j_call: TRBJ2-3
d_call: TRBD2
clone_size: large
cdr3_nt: TGTGCCAGCAGCCTCGGCGGGGGGCACACAGATACGCAGTATTTT
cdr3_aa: CASSLGGGHTDTQYF

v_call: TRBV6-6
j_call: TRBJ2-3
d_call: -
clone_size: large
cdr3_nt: TGTGCCAGCAGTTACACCCTCGGGAAGGGTACAGATACGCAGTATTTT
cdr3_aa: CASSYTLGKGTDTQYF

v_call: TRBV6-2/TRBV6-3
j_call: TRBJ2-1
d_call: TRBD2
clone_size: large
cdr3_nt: TGTGCCAGCAGTTACTCGATGGTTGAACAGCGGGGGGCCCTGGGGCAGTTCTTC
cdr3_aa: CASSYSMVEQRGALGQFF

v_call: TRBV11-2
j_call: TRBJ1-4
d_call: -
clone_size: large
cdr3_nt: TGTGCCAGCAGCTTAGGAGCAACTAATGAAAAACTGTTTTTT
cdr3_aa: CASSLGATNEKLFF

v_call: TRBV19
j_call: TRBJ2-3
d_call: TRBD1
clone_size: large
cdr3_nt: TGTGCCAGTAGTAGGGGTGGGACAGGAGCCGATACGCAGTATTTT
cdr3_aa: CASSRGGTGADTQYF

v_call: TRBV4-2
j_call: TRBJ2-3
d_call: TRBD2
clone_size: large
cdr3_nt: TGTGCCAGCAGCCAGGAGGCGGGGGGGGCCGGGACAGATACGCAGTATTTT
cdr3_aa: CASSQEAGGAGTDTQYF

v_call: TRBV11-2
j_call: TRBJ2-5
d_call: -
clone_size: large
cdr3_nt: TGTGCCAGCAGCTTAACAGGAAATTCGGAGACCCAGTACTTC
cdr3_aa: CASSLTGNSETQYF

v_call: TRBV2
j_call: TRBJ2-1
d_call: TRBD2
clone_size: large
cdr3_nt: TGTGCCGGCGGACTAGCGGATTACAATGAGCAGTTCTTC
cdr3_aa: CAGGLADYNEQFF

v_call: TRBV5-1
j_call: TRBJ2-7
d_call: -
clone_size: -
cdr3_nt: TGCGCCAGCAGCTTGGTTGCCAGGGAAATAGTCCACGAGCAGTACTTC
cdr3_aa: CASSLVAREIVHEQYF

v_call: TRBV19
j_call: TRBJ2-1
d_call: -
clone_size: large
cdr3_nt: TGTGCCAGTACCTCGCCCCACAATGAGCAGTTCTTC
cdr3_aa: CASTSPHNEQFF

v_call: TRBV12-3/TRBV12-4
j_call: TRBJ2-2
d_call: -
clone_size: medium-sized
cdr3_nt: TGTGCCAGCAGTCCGACCTGGCCAGGGAACACCGGGGAGCTGTTTTTT
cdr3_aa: CASSPTWPGNTGELFF

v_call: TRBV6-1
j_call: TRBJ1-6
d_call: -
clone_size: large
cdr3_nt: TGTGCCAGCATGTACAGGGAAGAAATTTCACCCCTCCACTTT
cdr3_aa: CASMYREEISPLHF

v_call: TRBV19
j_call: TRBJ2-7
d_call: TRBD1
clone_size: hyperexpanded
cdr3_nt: TGTGCCAGTAGTATAACAGGGGGGATCTACGAGCAGTACTTC
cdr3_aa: CASSITGGIYEQYF

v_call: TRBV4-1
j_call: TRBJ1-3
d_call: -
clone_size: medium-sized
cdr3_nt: TGCGCCAGCAGCCATCGCAGGGAAAGCTCTGGAAACACCATATATTTT
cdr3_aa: CASSHRRESSGNTIYF

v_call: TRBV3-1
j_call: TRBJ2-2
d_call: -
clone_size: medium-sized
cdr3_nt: TGTGCCAGCAGCCAAGATCTGAGCGTCACCGGGGAGCTGTTTTTT
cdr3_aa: CASSQDLSVTGELFF

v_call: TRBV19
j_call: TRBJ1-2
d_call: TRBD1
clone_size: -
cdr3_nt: TGTGCCAGTAGAGGGGGACAGAAAACTGGCTACACCTTC
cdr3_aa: CASRGGQKTGYTF